The clone carrying this TCR beta chain was detected only once. The V and J ends lost 1 base and 6 bases respectively, with 13 bases between them. CDR3 length: 15 residues. CDR1 is LNHDA and CDR2 is SQIVND in the germline V gene (reference sequence). The data originate from a study of graft-versus-host responses after intestinal transplantation. The overall study: Each transplant was multivisceral, liver-intestinal, or isolated intestinal. Every transplant recipient was induced with anti-thymocyte globulin, then maintained on tacrolimus and steroids for around 3 years.

There were about 200,000 CFSE-labeled responder cells plated together with about 200,000 irradiated, violet-dye-labeled stimulator cells. Both CD3+CD4+ and CD3+CD8+ responders that were proliferating and CFSE-low underwent sorting after the reaction. Regarding the study as a whole: Among recipient marrow samples, GvH clones were found; some appeared first in ileum or blood.

TCRdb keeps only in-frame clones here, not all; method: immunoSEQ multiplex PCR. The data hold about 8,900 clones, with 27% observed a single time. The source is a human patient who was an organ donor for intestinal transplantation. Sequencing used alloreactive CD8+ T cells from a mixed lymphocyte reaction culture, obtained before transplantation. As to subset: CFSE-low proliferating T cells sorted from roughly 6-day pre-transplant mixed lymphocyte reaction (GvH or HvG direction). The chain recombines TRBV19 with TRBJ1-5; D is ambiguous. This CDR3 is CASSIGSLRSQPQHF. CDR3 nucleotide sequence: TGTGCCAGTAGTATAGGAAGTCTTAGATCTCAGCCCCAGCATTTT.